The 17 T cell receptor beta chains in this list originate from one sample, sequenced in a study of T cells in Graves' hyperthyroidism and ophthalmopathy. Authors of the study amplified TCR beta CDR3 regions from RNA transcripts. The HTBI primer set was used in a first-round RT-PCR of the TCR CDR3. TCRdb re-called the multiplex PCR reads with MiXCR, one entry per CDR3 protein. Of 200,000 to 250,000 distinct CDR3 sequences detected, roughly 18% appear once; the ten largest clones hold approximately 50%. Material: blood. All receptors derive from a man aged 45-65 years with Graves' hyperthyroidism.

The chain combines TRBV30 with TRBJ2-1; TRBD2 matches at 9 bases. The CDR3 covers 15 residues. Germline CDR1 reads GTSNPN; CDR2 reads SVGIG (reference sequence). V lost 4 bases, J lost 7 bases, and 11 bases stayed unmatched. CDR3 nucleotide sequence: TGTGCCTGGACCAAAGTTGGCGGGAGGGGAAATGAGCAGTTCTTC. Amino acid sequence: CAWTKVGGRGNEQFF.

A few counts support this clonotype. The V and J genes are TRBV7-6 and TRBJ2-2; TRBD1 agrees at 9 bases. V lost 1 base to trimming and J lost 6 bases; unmatched junction nucleotides: 12. CDR3 length equals 18 residues. CDR1 and CDR2 (germline): SGHVS, FNYEAQ. The DNA for the CDR3 is TGTGCCAGCAGCTTAGTAGGGGAACAGGGGGCGCTTCCCGGGGAGCTGTTTTTT. This gives the protein CASSLVGEQGALPGELFF. The full variable domain, its missing parts supplied by reference TRBV7-6 and TRBJ2-2, is GAGVSQSPRYKVTKRGQDVALRCDPISGHVSLYWYRQALGQGPEFLTYFNYEAQQDKSGLPNDRFSAERPEGSISTLTIQRTEQRDSAMYRCASSLVGEQGALPGELFFGEGSRLTVL.

The chain carries TRBV30 and TRBJ2-5; D gene uncertain. This CDR3 is 13 amino acids long. The germline V gene encodes CDR1 GTSNPN and CDR2 SVGIG (reference sequence). Trimming stripped 0 bases from V and 2 bases from J, with 7 bases between. The CDR3 region is CAWSVAAQETQYF. In DNA form, the CDR3 reads TGTGCCTGGAGTGTAGCAGCTCAAGAGACCCAGTACTTC.

V and J are TRBV5-1 and TRBJ2-1, with a possible D match to TRBD1 (6 bases). Germline-derived CDR1 and CDR2 are SGHRS and YFSETQ. The CDR3 is 15 amino acids. The V end was cut by 2 bases, the J end by 0 bases, with 9 bases between. The CDR3 sequence is CASSLTDSSYNEQFF. Here the CDR3 DNA reads TGCGCCAGCAGCTTAACGGACAGCTCCTACAATGAGCAGTTCTTC.

This clonotype occurred many times. The genes are TRBV18 and TRBJ2-1; TRBD1 might be the D (5 bases). The germline V and J ends were trimmed by 0 bases and 4 bases, with 7 bases remaining between them. Looked up from germline, CDR1 is KGHSH and CDR2 is LQKENI. The CDR3 sequence is 14 residues long. In DNA form, the CDR3 reads TGTGCCAGCTCACCACCTGCAGGGTACAATGAGCAGTTCTTC. Translation gives CASSPPAGYNEQFF.

This clonotype was counted ten times or more. The chain links TRBV7-2 to TRBJ2-3; the D is unclear. V lost 1 base and J 4 bases, leaving 9 bases between the germline ends. The CDR3 runs 14 residues. Germline lookup yields CDR1 SGHTA and CDR2 FQGNSA. CDR3 DNA sequence: TGTGCCAGCAGCTTAGGAGGATCCGCAGATACGCAGTATTTT. Encoded protein: CASSLGGSADTQYF.

In its sample, this clonotype was seen many times. The J gene is TRBJ2-5, the V gene TRBV12-5, with 12 positions matching TRBD2. Germline V gene sequence: CDR1 LGHNT, CDR2 FRNRAP. This CDR3 spans 16 amino acids. The V segment lost 6 bases and the J segment 5 bases; nucleotides outside the gene matches: 10. Here the CDR3 DNA reads TGTGCTAGTGGATTTATGACTAGCGGGAGCTCCGAGACCCAGTACTTC. Residues: CASGFMTSGSSETQYF.

This clonotype appeared many times. The genes are TRBV5-1 and TRBJ2-1; 10 bases are a match to TRBD2. In germline, CDR1 is SGHRS, CDR2 YFSETQ. The CDR3 sequence is 15 residues long. V trimming: 2 bases; J trimming: 5 bases; junction bases outside the gene matches: 4. CDR3 loop: CASSLGTSVDNEQFF. DNA of the CDR3: TGCGCCAGCAGCTTAGGGACTAGCGTAGACAATGAGCAGTTCTTC.

The rearrangement joins TRBV4-1 to TRBJ2-6; D is unresolved. The CDR3 covers 15 residues. The germline V gene encodes CDR1 MGHRA and CDR2 YSYEKL. The ends were cut back, 4 bases at V and 2 bases at J, with 9 bases in the middle. CDR3 amino acids: CASSPVRAGANVLTF. CDR3 DNA sequence: TGCGCCAGCAGCCCCGTACGAGCTGGGGCCAACGTCCTGACTTTC.

This clonotype showed up just a few times. The V gene is TRBV12-3 or TRBV12-4, the J gene TRBJ1-6; D not certain. Trimming left V 4 bases short and J 6 bases short, with 4 bases between. The CDR3 runs to 12 residues. DNA of the CDR3: TGTGCCAGCAGTTCCCCTAATTCACCCCTCCACTTT. It is translated as CASSSPNSPLHF.

This clonotype was observed once. The chain uses TRBV27 and TRBJ2-1; TRBD2 matches 11 bases. The V segment lost 6 bases and the J segment 7 bases; nucleotides outside the gene matches: 5. Looked up from germline, CDR1 is MNHEY and CDR2 is SMNVEV (reference sequence). The CDR3 totals 14 residues. CDR3 loop: CASSLSGGVNEQFF. Here the CDR3 DNA reads TGTGCCAGCAGCCTTAGCGGGGGGGTGAATGAGCAGTTCTTC.

In this sample, this clonotype turned up many times. V gene TRBV7-8 combines with J gene TRBJ2-3, with D possibly matching TRBD1 (5 bases). The CDR3 length is 16 residues. V gave up 1 base and J gave up 0 bases, with 11 bases separating them. Germline CDR1 reads SGHVS; CDR2 reads FQNEAQ. The CDR3 nucleotides read TGTGCCAGCAGCTTAGAACAGGCCTATAGCACAGATACGCAGTATTTT. Translation gives CASSLEQAYSTDTQYF.

This clonotype was seen at least ten times. V gene TRBV7-8 combines with J gene TRBJ1-1, with D maybe TRBD1 (6 bases). The length of the CDR3 is 15 residues. Trimming shortened V by 7 bases and J by 3 bases, and 18 bases separated the two germline ends. The germline gives CDR1 SGHVS, CDR2 FQNEAQ. The CDR3 is CASTQAPEGDTEAFF. The DNA of the CDR3 is TGTGCCAGCACCCAAGCCCCCGAGGGGGACACTGAAGCTTTCTTT.

This clonotype was counted many times. The chain carries TRBV10-1 and TRBJ1-5, with 9 bases fitting TRBD1. This CDR3 is built from 16 residues. The germline V gene encodes CDR1 WNHNN and CDR2 SYGVQD (reference sequence). Unmatched junction bases numbered 9, after V lost 2 bases and J lost 7 bases. The DNA of the CDR3 is TGCGCCAGCAGTGAGGTTAGGACAGGGGACCCCCAGCCCCAGCATTTT. Translating gives CASSEVRTGDPQPQHF.

This clonotype was recorded many times. This chain joins TRBV6-1 and TRBJ1-2; unclear D gene. V was cut by 1 base and J by 4 bases, with 10 bases left in between. In germline, CDR1 is MNHNS, CDR2 SASEGT. The CDR3 has 14 residues. CDR3 sequence reads: CASSEDRAAYGYTF. In DNA form, the CDR3 reads TGTGCCAGCAGTGAAGATCGGGCAGCCTATGGCTACACCTTC.

This clonotype was observed many times. V and J are TRBV3-1 and TRBJ2-7; 10 bases match TRBD2. Germline assignment: CDR1 LGHDT and CDR2 YNNKEL (reference sequence). The CDR3 spans 15 residues. Trimming at V came to 5 bases and at J to 5 bases, leaving 9 bases not matched to a gene. The chain's CDR3 is CASSKLAGGGHEQYF. In nucleotides, the CDR3 is TGTGCCAGCAGCAAATTAGCGGGAGGAGGGCACGAGCAGTACTTC.

The table lists this clonotype with many counts. The chain carries TRBV28 and TRBJ1-4; D unresolved. The CDR3 has 13 residues. V shed 3 bases and J shed 7 bases, with 9 bases lying between them. From germline, CDR1 is MDHEN and CDR2 SYDVKM. The CDR3 here is CASSFEGSEKLFF. The CDR3 bases are TGTGCCAGCAGTTTTGAGGGAAGTGAAAAACTGTTTTTT.